This TCR beta chain is from a study of T cell responses to AZD1222 COVID-19 vaccine (dated by TCRdb to the early 2020s). About the investigation overall: AZD1222 recipients with second doses at about 4 weeks or about 12 weeks were pooled, because spike-specific TCR depth and breadth did not differ between schedules. Enrollment into the trials was organized by age into subgroups of 18-55, 56-69 and 70-plus years, and those subgroups contained about 160, 30 and 59 TCR-sequenced participants, respectively. A total of about 240 trial participants underwent TCR sequencing, of whom about 210 received two doses of AZD1222 and approximately 25 received two doses of the MenACWY control vaccine. The study at large found these results: Participants were mostly white British and included more females than males, and it was suggested by the authors that clonal diversity may have been underestimated. Epitopes outside the regions mutated in the B.1.351 and B.1.1.7 variants were reportedly recognized by nearly half of the unique spike-specific TCRs. Conclusions about previously exposed vaccinees were limited because only a handful of AZD1222 recipients were SARS-CoV-2 seropositive at baseline. In the small 56-69-year group, the increase in depth fell short of significance, most likely because of low power. The whole spike protein was spanned by vaccine-associated CD4 TCRs, and dominant responses were seen in regions 160-218 and 743-854. A significant rise in spike-specific TCR breadth and depth was observed after two AZD1222 doses relative to day 0 and relative to MenACWY recipients. Because no day 14 peak-response samples were available, repertoires were characterized only after the peak T cell response.

CDR1 and CDR2 are read off the germline V gene (reference sequence) as SEHNR and FQNEAQ. The V end loses 7 bases and the J end loses 1 base, and a stretch of 13 bases separates them. Taken from cysteine to phenylalanine, the CDR3 has 14 residues. CDR3 DNA only is kept here, 42 bases in frame from base 1. The CDR3 regions of human TCRbeta chains were analyzed by immunosequencing. The study's processing was this. TCRs in the repertoires were compared against a reference library of SARS-CoV-2-specific TCRs that had been generated with the MIRA antigen-specificity platform. Breadth meant the fraction of unique TCRs that were SARS-CoV-2-associated, whereas depth meant the fraction of total T cells that were SARS-CoV-2-associated. Using the MIRA data, each spike-specific TCR was assigned both to the spike region to which the TCR was reactive and to a CD4 or CD8 class. Log10-transformed breadth and depth values were compared by one-way ANOVA with Sidak's multiple comparisons tests. Sourced from immuneACCESS, this table was stored by TCRdb with only in-frame sequences that have V and J called. A share of the clones is absent; for the studies checked, an unresolved V gene accounts for under half, and the remainder has no known explanation. The DNA was the basis for D and trimming; V, J and clone size are from that table. Present in this sample are 85,000 to 110,000 clones, approximately 89% of which were seen just once. Clones ranked in the top ten supply 20% to 25% of the sample.

The sample's time point label, in plain terms: baseline before first vaccination. Vaccinee samples were obtained from the UK trials COV001 and COV002, which included a single-blind randomized controlled phase 2/3 trial of AZD1222 (ChAdOx1 nCoV-19) in healthy adults. For TCRbeta chain sequencing, PBMC samples from trial participants were taken at day 0 and at day 28 after the second dose. This clone was observed a few times. What antigen it recognizes has not been identified. Within one base of it there is no much larger clone, and no base qualities were kept. The receptor comes from an adult in good health. The sequence links TRBV7-9 to TRBJ1-1; confidence is insufficient to name the D gene. The source material was peripheral blood, sampled on day 0 of AZD1222 vaccination. The DNA sequence is as follows: TGTGCCAGCATTCCGGGTCGGGCGAACACTGAAGCTTTCTTT. The resulting protein is CASIPGRANTEAFF.